This T cell receptor beta chain stems from a study of blood T cell repertoires in COVID-19 (dated by TCRdb to 2018 to 2020). Background for the entire study: Collaborator samples came from the United States, Italy and Spain and covered acute and convalescent phases of COVID-19. The sample metadata nearly always contained a de-identified subject ID, COVID-19 status, age in years and sex. Subjects who had been exposed to COVID-19, were actively infected with it, or had recovered from it provided the deeply sampled blood TCRbeta repertoires that made up the dataset. The samples were drawn from two sources: the first 160 participants of the ongoing ImmuneRACE study, and over 1,000 subjects contributed by 6 global collaborators. The repertoires were released in a freely available public database intended as a resource for research on the immune response to SARS-CoV-2. The prospective study material was composed of cDNA or gDNA derived from T cells, B-cell-depleted T cells, or PBMCs. Where available, HLA class I and class II types were obtained from metadata supplied by the sample provider rather than from assay-based typing. Here is what the overall study found, with its caveats: Clinical and demographic metadata were provided uncurated, with the amount varying by source and participant.

Another Seattle source contributed samples from volunteer blood donors who had recovered from COVID-19. Collaborating institutions collected whole blood in K2EDTA tubes following their own protocols. Collaborator samples were shipped for TCRbeta analysis as frozen whole blood, isolated PBMCs, or DNA extracted from either sample type. TCRbeta CDR3 regions were amplified from genomic DNA using the immunoSEQ Assay, a bias-controlled multiplex PCR. Per the original workflow: The number of nucleated cells in each sample was estimated by amplification of reference gene primers within the assay. To quantify the absolute abundance of each unique TCRbeta CDR3 rearrangement, sequence reads were collapsed and filtered. For each sample, productive Simpson clonality was calculated by taking the square root of Simpson's diversity index across productive rearrangements. The immuneACCESS repertoire file appears here via TCRdb, limited to in-frame rearrangements. These files lack a portion of the clones; in checked studies, under half of the deficit traces to unresolved V genes, and the cause of the others is not known. V, J and clone size reflect that table, while D and trimming were determined from the DNA. For this sample the table gives 210,000 or so clones, of which approximately 90% were detected only once. About 12% of the sample comes from the top ten.

There are 16 amino acids in the CDR3, from cysteine to phenylalanine inclusive. The DNA shown is the 48-base CDR3, in frame from base 1. Per the germline V gene, SGHAT is the CDR1 and FQNNGV is the CDR2. Relative to germline, V is 1 base shorter and J is 2 bases shorter, with 13 bases between their ends. As regards this clone: Its specific antigen is unknown. No much larger clone exists at a distance of one base, and base qualities are not known.

Here the chain combines TRBV11-2 and TRBJ2-3; the best D guess is TRBD1, with 7 bases matching. The clonotype originates from a woman under 30 who had recovered from COVID-19. The sequencing sample was made of peripheral blood. The nucleotide sequence reads as follows: TGTGCCAGCAGCTTAGGGGCGGGACAGAACACAGATACGCAGTATTTT. Translated, it reads CASSLGAGQNTDTQYF.